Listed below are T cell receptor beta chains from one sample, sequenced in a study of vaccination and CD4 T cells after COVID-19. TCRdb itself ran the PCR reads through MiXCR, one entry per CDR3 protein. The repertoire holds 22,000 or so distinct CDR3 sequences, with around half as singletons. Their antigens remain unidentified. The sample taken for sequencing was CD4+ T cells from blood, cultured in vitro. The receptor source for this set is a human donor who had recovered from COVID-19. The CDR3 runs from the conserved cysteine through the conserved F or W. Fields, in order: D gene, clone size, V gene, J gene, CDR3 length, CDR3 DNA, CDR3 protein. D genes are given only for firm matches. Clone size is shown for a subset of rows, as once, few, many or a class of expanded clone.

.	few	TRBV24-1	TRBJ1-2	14	TGTGCCACCAGTGACCCCCCGGGTTCAAATGGCTACACCTTC	CATSDPPGSNGYTF
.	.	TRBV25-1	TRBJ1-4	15	TGTGCCAGCAGTGACGATAGGCAGGGTAATGAAAAACTGTTTTTT	CASSDDRQGNEKLFF
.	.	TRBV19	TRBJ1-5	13	TGTGCCAGTAGTCTACAGGGTAATCAGCCCCAGCATTTT	CASSLQGNQPQHF
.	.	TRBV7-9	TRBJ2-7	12	TGTGCCAGCAGCGTGACCGGCTACGAGCAGTACTTC	CASSVTGYEQYF
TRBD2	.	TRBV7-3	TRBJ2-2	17	TGTGCCAGCAGCCCCCTACTAGCGCGAAGTCAGGCCGGGGAGCTGTTTTTT	CASSPLLARSQAGELFF
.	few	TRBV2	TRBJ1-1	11	TGTGCCAGCAGTGGGTTGGGTGAAGCTTTCTTT	CASSGLGEAFF
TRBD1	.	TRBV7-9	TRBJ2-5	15	TGTGCCAGCAGCACCCGGGACAGGGATCAAGAGACCCAGTACTTC	CASSTRDRDQETQYF
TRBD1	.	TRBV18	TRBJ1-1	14	TGTGCCAGCCGTCCCGCAGGGGGAGTCACTGAAGCTTTCTTT	CASRPAGGVTEAFF
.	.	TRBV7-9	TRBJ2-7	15	TGTGCCAGCAGCTTAGTATCGGTCGAGGGGAGCGAGCAGTACTTC	CASSLVSVEGSEQYF
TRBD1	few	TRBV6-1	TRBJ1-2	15	TGTGCCAGCAATCCGGGACAGGGGTCAGGGGATGGCTACACCTTC	CASNPGQGSGDGYTF
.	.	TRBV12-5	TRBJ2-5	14	TGTGCTAGTGGTTTGAAGCCGGGGGAAGAGACCCAGTACTTC	CASGLKPGEETQYF
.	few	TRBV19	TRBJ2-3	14	TGTGCCAGTAGAGCGGAACCTAGCACAGATACGCAGTATTTT	CASRAEPSTDTQYF
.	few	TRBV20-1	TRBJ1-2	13	TGCAGTGCTAGCAGACCTGCCCTACGGGGCTACACCTTC	CSASRPALRGYTF
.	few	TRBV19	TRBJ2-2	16	TGTGCCAGTAGTATAGACCGGGACTCGAACACCGGGGAGCTGTTTTTT	CASSIDRDSNTGELFF
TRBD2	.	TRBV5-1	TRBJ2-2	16	TGCGCCAGCAGCCCGACCGGGACTAGCGCCACCGGGGAGCTGTTTTTT	CASSPTGTSATGELFF
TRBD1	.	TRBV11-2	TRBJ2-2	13	TGTGCCAGCGGGACAGGGGGGACCGGGGAGCTGTTTTTT	CASGTGGTGELFF
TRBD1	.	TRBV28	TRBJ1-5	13	TGTGCCAGCAGAGACAGGGGGCAACAGCCCCAGCATTTT	CASRDRGQQPQHF
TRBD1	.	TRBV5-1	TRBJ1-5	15	TGCGCCAGCAGCTGGGGACAGGGGGACGATCAGCCCCAGCATTTT	CASSWGQGDDQPQHF
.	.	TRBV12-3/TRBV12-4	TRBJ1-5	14	TGTGCCAGCAGTTTAGCGATGAGGGGTCAGCCCCAGCATTTT	CASSLAMRGQPQHF
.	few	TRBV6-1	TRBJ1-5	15	TGTGCCAGCAGTGAATCCCGCCGGGTCAATCAGCCCCAGCATTTT	CASSESRRVNQPQHF
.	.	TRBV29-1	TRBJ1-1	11	TGCAGCGTGCGTTTGCACACTGAAGCTTTCTTT	CSVRLHTEAFF
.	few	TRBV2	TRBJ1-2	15	TGTGCCAGCAGTGAATTACCAGGGGCCTTATATGGCTACACCTTC	CASSELPGALYGYTF
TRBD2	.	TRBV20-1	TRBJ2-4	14	TGCAGTGCCCATACCGGACTAGCCTGGGACATTCAGTACTTC	CSAHTGLAWDIQYF
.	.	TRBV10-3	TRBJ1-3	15	TGTGCCACTCGGACAGTTCTGGCCGGTGGAAACACCATATATTTT	CATRTVLAGGNTIYF
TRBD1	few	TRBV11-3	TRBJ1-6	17	TGTGCCAGCAGCTTAGTAGGAGGGACAGGCAATAATTCACCCCTCCACTTT	CASSLVGGTGNNSPLHF
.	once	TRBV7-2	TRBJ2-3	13	TGTGCCAGCAGCTTTGTAGGTACAGATACGCAGTATTTT	CASSFVGTDTQYF
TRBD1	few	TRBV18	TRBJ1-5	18	TGTGCCAGCTCACAATTTTCCGGGACAGGGGTTAGCAATCAGCCCCAGCATTTT	CASSQFSGTGVSNQPQHF
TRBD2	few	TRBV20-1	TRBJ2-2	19	TGCAGTGCTAGAGGGGGACTAGCGGGAGGGGAAGTCCGAGCCGGGGAGCTGTTTTTT	CSARGGLAGGEVRAGELFF
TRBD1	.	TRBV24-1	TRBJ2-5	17	TGTGCCACCAGTGACCCCCCGGGACAGGGGAGGCTAGAGACCCAGTACTTC	CATSDPPGQGRLETQYF
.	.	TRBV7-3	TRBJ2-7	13	TGTGCCAGCAGCTTAACTCTAGGGCAGCCGCAGTACTTC	CASSLTLGQPQYF
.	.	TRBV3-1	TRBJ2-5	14	TGTGCCAGCAGCCAAGATCTAGCGCAAGAGACCCAGTACTTC	CASSQDLAQETQYF
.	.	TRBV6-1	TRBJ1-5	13	TGTGCCAGCAGCCTCCAGGCCAATCAGCCCCAGCATTTT	CASSLQANQPQHF
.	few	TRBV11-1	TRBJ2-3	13	TGTGCCAGCAGCCAGGGGGGAACAGATACGCAGTATTTT	CASSQGGTDTQYF
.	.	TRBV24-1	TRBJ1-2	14	TGTGCCACCAGTGATTCCCCGGACGTCTATGGCTACACCTTC	CATSDSPDVYGYTF
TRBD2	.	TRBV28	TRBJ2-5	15	TGTGCCAGCCTGGCGGGAGGGAGTTCTGTAGAGACCCAGTACTTC	CASLAGGSSVETQYF
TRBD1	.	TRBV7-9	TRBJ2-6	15	TGTGCCAGCAGCCAGGGGGCGCTTGGGGCCAACGTCCTGACTTTC	CASSQGALGANVLTF
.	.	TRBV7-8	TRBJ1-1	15	TGTGCCAGCAGCTTAGGCTTGACAGAGAACACTGAAGCTTTCTTT	CASSLGLTENTEAFF
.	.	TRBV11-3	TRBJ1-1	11	TGTGCCAGCAGGTCAAACACTGAAACTTTCTTT	CASRSNTETFF